These 2 T cell receptor beta chains came from one sample sequenced in a study of T-cell reconstitution after alpha-beta-depleted transplantation in children. The library targeted TCRbeta and was prepared with unique molecular identifiers. TCRdb fed the PCR reads into MiXCR, producing one record per CDR3 protein. This table has hundreds of thousands of distinct CDR3 sequences, over 10% appearing once. The sequencing here drew on PBMCs, taken before TCRalphabeta/CD19-depleted stem cell transplant. All receptors derive from a girl aged 2-10 years with congenital amegakaryocytic thrombocytopenia, due to receive a stem cell transplant.

This clonotype came up many times. The chain recombines TRBV7-8 with TRBJ2-7; D is perhaps TRBD1 (6 bases). Trimming cost V 5 bases and J 7 bases, with 21 bases left between them. This CDR3 spans 15 amino acids. The V gene's germline CDR1 is SGHVS and CDR2 FQNEAQ. The CDR3 reads CASSRYLGQFAEQYF. The CDR3 region has the DNA TGTGCCAGCAGCCGCTACCTTGGACAGTTTGCGGAGCAGTACTTC.

The chain couples TRBV12-3 or TRBV12-4 to TRBJ1-5; D gene ambiguous. The CDR3 covers 14 residues. V shed 3 bases and J shed 5 bases, with 11 bases lying between them. The CDR3, as DNA: TGTGCCAGCAGTTTGAAAGGGTGGGATCAGCCCCAGCATTTT. This codes for CASSLKGWDQPQHF.